This TCR beta chain appears in the sequencing data of a study of cytomegalovirus exposure and HLA in healthy donors. Concerning this clone itself: Its specificity is not known.

Whole-study results and caveats: The classifier, whose performance was assessed in both the original and validation cohorts, reportedly diagnosed cytomegalovirus status with high specificity and sensitivity. In a later analysis, DRB1 alleles had the most associated TCRs; HLA-C alleles the fewest. Follow-up analysis later connected one missense variant in DCLRE1C with trimming of TCR beta V- and J-genes.

The donors were healthy bone marrow donors. This CDR3 has 14 amino acids. The germline V gene encodes CDR1 GTSNPN and CDR2 SVGIG (reference sequence). V lost 3 bases, J lost 1 base, and 12 bases lay in between. This PCR relied on a set of 60 Vbeta primers and 13 Jbeta primers. Sequenced by immunoSEQ multiplex PCR; TCRdb stores in-frame clones only, minus some. The table shows 120,000 or so clones, with 83% occurring only once. This TCR came from a woman in her thirties or forties in good health and CMV-seropositive. The rearrangement joins TRBV30 to TRBJ2-5, with D tentatively TRBD1 (6 bases). The material sequenced was PBMCs. This chain's CDR3 is CAWSRGRTQETQYF. The CDR3 region has the DNA TGTGCCTGGAGCAGGGGCCGCACCCAAGAGACCCAGTACTTC.